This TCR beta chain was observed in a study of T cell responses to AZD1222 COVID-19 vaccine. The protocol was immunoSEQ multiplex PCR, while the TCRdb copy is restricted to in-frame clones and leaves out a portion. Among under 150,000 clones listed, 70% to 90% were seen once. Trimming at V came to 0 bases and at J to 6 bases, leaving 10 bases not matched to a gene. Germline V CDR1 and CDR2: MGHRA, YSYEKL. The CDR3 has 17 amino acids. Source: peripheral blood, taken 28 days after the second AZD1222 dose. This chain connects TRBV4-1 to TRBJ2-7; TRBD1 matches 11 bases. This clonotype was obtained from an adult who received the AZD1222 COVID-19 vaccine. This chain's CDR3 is CASSQDRTGTGGPEQYF. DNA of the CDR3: TGCGCCAGCAGCCAAGACCGTACCGGGACAGGGGGACCCGAGCAGTACTTC.